This T cell receptor beta chain was captured by sequencing in a study of post-analysis software for immune sequencing data. Study-wide results and limits: Normalized Chao1 diversity was significantly lower in multiple sclerosis patients than in controls. About 5 TRBV segments, including TRBV5-6, TRBV5-1 and TRBV20-1, were more frequent in patients than controls.

Trimming removed 3 bases from V and 8 bases from J, with 12 bases in between. The CDR3 extends over 14 amino acids. Germline CDR1 SGHRS, CDR2 YFSETQ. Researchers reported that TCR beta cDNA libraries carried unique molecular identifiers. TCRdb independently ran MiXCR on the PCR reads; one entry per CDR3 protein. The data show 500,000 to 600,000 distinct CDR3 sequences, 44% seen once. As for this clonotype: What it binds is not known.

This receptor was obtained from a girl aged 10-17 years with multiple sclerosis. Sequenced material: blood. This sequence joins TRBV5-1 and TRBJ1-6; a possible D gene is TRBD1 (6 bases). The CDR3 bases are TGCGCCAGCAGCTCCGGACAGCTAGATTCACCCCTCCACTTT. This translates into CASSSGQLDSPLHF.